This T cell receptor (beta chain) was sequenced for a study of identical twins. J was trimmed by 11 bases and V by 6 bases; bases with no gene match: 15. The CDR3 sequence is 15 residues long. The germline V gene encodes CDR1 DFQATT and CDR2 SNEGSKA (reference sequence). TCRdb reprocessed the 5' RACE reads via MiXCR and lists one record per CDR3 protein. The table lists 1.5 million to 2 million distinct CDR3 sequences, about 31% of them singletons, with 0.25% to 0.3% in the top ten. This clonotype was counted between two and nine times. The sequence was collected from a newborn girl in good health. Sequenced material: cord blood. V is TRBV20-1 and J is TRBJ2-5; 13 bases fit TRBD2. This chain's CDR3 is CSASTSGGPPGEQYF. Written as DNA, the CDR3 is TGCAGTGCCTCGACTAGCGGGGGGCCCCCTGGGGAGCAGTACTTC.